One sample yielded the 10 T cell receptor beta chains listed below, sequenced in a study of T cells in Graves' hyperthyroidism and ophthalmopathy. Using RNA transcripts as the source, TCR beta CDR3 regions were amplified. Primed by the HTBI set, a first-round RT-PCR was run on the TCR CDR3. TCRdb itself ran the multiplex PCR reads through MiXCR, one entry per CDR3 protein. The sample contains around 380,000 distinct CDR3 sequences, about 14% of which appear only once. Sequenced input: blood. These receptors all stem from a man aged 25 to 45 with Graves' hyperthyroidism that later progressed to Graves' ophthalmopathy.

The chain carries TRBV27 and TRBJ2-1; tentatively, D is TRBD1 or TRBD2 (6 bases each). CDR1 MNHEY and CDR2 SMNVEV come from the germline V gene (reference sequence). The V end was cut by 5 bases, the J end by 0 bases, with 20 bases between. The CDR3 spans 18 residues. The CDR3 loop reads CASSPNPGWGASYNEQFF. The CDR3 DNA reads as TGTGCCAGCAGTCCCAACCCGGGGTGGGGGGCCTCCTACAATGAGCAGTTCTTC.

As for this clonotype: This CDR3 is missing its conserved last phenylalanine or tryptophan, likely due to a read error. V gene TRBV20-1 combines with J gene TRBJ1-2; D remains unclear. This CDR3 is 10 amino acids long. Trimming shortened V by 1 base and J by 7 bases, and 4 bases separated the two germline ends. CDR1 and CDR2 (germline): DFQATT, SNEGSKA (reference sequence). The DNA of the CDR3 is TGCAGTGCTAGAGGGTTTGGCTACACCTCC. This gives the protein CSARGFGYTS.

This clonotype was counted at least ten times. V usage is TRBV24-1 and J usage is TRBJ2-2, with 7 bases aligning to TRBD1. The trim removed 3 bases at V and 2 bases at J, leaving 8 bases unmatched. Germline V gives CDR1 KGHDR, CDR2 SFDVKD. The CDR3 covers 17 residues. CDR3 coding DNA: TGTGCCACCAGTGATCGTCGGACAGGAACTAACACCGGGGAGCTGTTTTTT. Translating gives CATSDRRTGTNTGELFF.

In its sample, this clonotype was seen many times. The chain has TRBV4-1 and TRBJ1-2, with TRBD1 as a possible D gene (6 bases). Germline V gene lookup returns CDR1 MGHRA and CDR2 YSYEKL. The length of the CDR3 is 15 residues. With 4 bases removed from V and 2 bases from J, the gap between germline ends came to 14 bases. CDR3 amino acids: CASSRQQGSNYGYTF. Here the CDR3 DNA reads TGCGCCAGCAGCCGACAACAGGGATCCAACTATGGCTACACCTTC.

This clonotype came up many times. The conserved closing phenylalanine or tryptophan is absent in this CDR3, likely reflecting a read error. The V call is TRBV5-1, the J call TRBJ2-7, with TRBD2 identical over 8 bases. V was pared by 1 base and J by 0 bases, with 6 bases of the junction left unmatched. CDR1 is SGHRS, CDR2 YFSETQ, per germline. The CDR3 is 16 residues long. CDR3 loop: CASSLNSGGLSYEQYL. CDR3 in DNA: TGCGCCAGCAGCTTGAACAGCGGGGGACTCTCCTACGAGCAGTACCTC.

This clonotype has a count of ten or more. V gene TRBV6-1 combines with J gene TRBJ2-3; no definite D call. The CDR3 is made up of 15 amino acids. V was pared by 6 bases and J by 1 base, with 14 bases between. Per the germline V gene, CDR1 is MNHNS and CDR2 is SASEGT. CDR3 sequence reads: CASSPLGRRTDTQYF. The CDR3 DNA sequence: TGTGCCAGCAGCCCTTTAGGGCGGCGCACAGATACGCAGTATTTT.

This sequence joins TRBV11-3 and TRBJ1-5; D gene unclear. V dropped 4 bases and J dropped 7 bases, with 14 bases sitting between them. The CDR3 contains 14 residues. Germline CDR1 reads SGHNT; CDR2 reads YENEEA. CDR3 amino acids: CASSSHRAPQPQHF. The CDR3 nucleotides are TGTGCCAGCAGCTCTCATAGGGCCCCCCAGCCCCAGCATTTT.

The rearrangement joins TRBV28 to TRBJ2-3; 7 nucleotides align to TRBD2. V was clipped by 5 bases and J by 2 bases; unmatched bases: 7. The CDR3 totals 15 residues. Germline V gives CDR1 MDHEN, CDR2 SYDVKM. The CDR3 DNA sequence: TGTGCCAGCAGTCCCGAGCGGGGCCACACAGATACGCAGTATTTT. Residues: CASSPERGHTDTQYF. Drawing the rest from reference TRBV28 and TRBJ2-3, the complete variable domain is DVKVTQSSRYLVKRTGEKVFLECVQDMDHENMFWYRQDPGLGLRLIYFSYDVKMKEKGDIPEGYSVSREKKERFSLILESASTNQTSMYLCASSPERGHTDTQYFGPGTRLTVL.

There are many counts of this clonotype. This sequence joins TRBV18 and TRBJ2-3; weak D call: TRBD2 (6 bases). This CDR3 contains 13 residues. V lost 6 bases, J lost 2 bases, and 9 bases lay in between. Germline V CDR1 and CDR2: KGHSH, LQKENI. The CDR3 DNA reads TGTGCCAGCTCGGGGACTTACACAGATACGCAGTATTTT. Its protein product is CASSGTYTDTQYF.

At least ten counts were recorded for this clonotype. V is TRBV7-8 and J is TRBJ2-3; D gene uncertain. CDR1 and CDR2 (germline): SGHVS, FQNEAQ. CDR3 length: 15 amino acids. V lost 3 bases, J lost 0 bases, and 10 bases lay in between. CDR3 amino acids: CASSFSGRSTDTQYF. In DNA, the CDR3 is TGTGCCAGCAGCTTTTCCGGGCGTAGCACAGATACGCAGTATTTT.